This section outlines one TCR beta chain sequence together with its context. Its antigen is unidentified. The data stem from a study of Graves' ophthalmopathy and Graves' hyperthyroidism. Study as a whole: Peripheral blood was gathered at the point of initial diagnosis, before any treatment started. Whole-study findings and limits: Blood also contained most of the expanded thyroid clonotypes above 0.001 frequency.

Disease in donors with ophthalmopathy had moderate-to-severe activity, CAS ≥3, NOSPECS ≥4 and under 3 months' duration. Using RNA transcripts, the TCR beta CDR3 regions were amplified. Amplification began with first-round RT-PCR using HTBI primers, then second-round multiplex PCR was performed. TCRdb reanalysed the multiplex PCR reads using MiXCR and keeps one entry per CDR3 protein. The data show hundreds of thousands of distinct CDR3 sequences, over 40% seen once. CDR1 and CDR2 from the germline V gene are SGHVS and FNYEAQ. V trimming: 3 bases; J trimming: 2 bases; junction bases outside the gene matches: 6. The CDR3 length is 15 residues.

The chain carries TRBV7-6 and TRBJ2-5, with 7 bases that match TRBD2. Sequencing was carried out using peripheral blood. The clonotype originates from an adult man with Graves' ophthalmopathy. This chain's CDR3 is CASSFPSGAQETQYF. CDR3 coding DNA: TGTGCCAGCAGCTTTCCAAGCGGGGCTCAAGAGACCCAGTACTTC.